These 22 T cell receptor beta chains share one sample of origin, sequenced in a study of tissue T cells after allogeneic stem cell transplantation. Only in-frame clones appear in the TCRdb table, and some are missing; sequencing was by immunoSEQ multiplex PCR. There are approximately 50,000 clones in the sample; approximately 73% occur only once, and about 0.55% lies in the top ten. The specimen was sorted cells pooled from one or two spleens. These receptors were taken from a pool of C57BL/6 mice in good health.

About this clone: The genes and germline here are from mouse. The read gets to within 1 residue of the CDR3 end, and the germline J gene fills in the rest. The chain combines TRBV3 with TRBJ2-2; TRBD2 agrees at 8 bases. CDR1 is SNHLY and CDR2 is FYNGKV in the germline V gene (reference sequence). V trimming: 4 bases; J trimming: 4 bases; junction bases outside the gene matches: 5. The CDR3 totals 15 residues. The CDR3 protein is CASSWAGGPTGQLYF. Partial CDR3 DNA: TGTGCCAGCAGCTGGGCTGGGGGGCCCACCGGGCAGCTCTAC.

On this clone: Germline and genes: mouse. The read terminates 1 residue ahead of where the CDR3 ends, so the germline J gene completes it. The V gene is TRBV5, the J gene TRBJ2-5; D unresolved. Germline lookup yields CDR1 LGHNA and CDR2 YNLKQL (reference sequence). V lost 4 bases, J lost 4 bases, and 9 bases lay in between. The CDR3 has 13 residues. The sequenced CDR3 bases are TGTGCCAGCAGCCCCCACAAAAAAGACACCCAGTAC. Its protein product is CASSPHKKDTQY. The entire CDR3 protein is CASSPHKKDTQYF.

This clone came up a few times. Genes and germline come from the mouse. The CDR3 end lies 1 residue beyond the end of the read and is filled in from the germline J gene. This chain links TRBV31 with TRBJ2-1; D not certain. Germline assignment: CDR1 GKSSPN and CDR2 SITVG. The germline V and J ends were trimmed by 1 base and 4 bases, with 2 bases remaining between them. The CDR3 is 11 amino acids. The CDR3 region is CAWSPYAEQFF. Partial CDR3 DNA: TGTGCCTGGAGTCCGTATGCTGAGCAGTTC.

Only a few counts were recorded for this clone. Each gene name is a mouse one. The read ends 1 residue before the CDR3 terminus; that terminus is restored from the germline J gene. J is TRBJ1-1 and V is TRBV13-2, with D tentatively TRBD1 (5 bases). Trimming removed 0 bases at V and 3 bases at J, with 12 bases between. CDR1 and CDR2 (germline): NNHNN, SYGAGS (reference sequence). The CDR3 is made up of 15 amino acids. The CDR3 bases that were read are TGTGCCAGCGGTGATGCCAGGGTGGGGGACACAGAAGTCTTC. Translating gives CASGDARVGDTEVF. The CDR3, in full, reads CASGDARVGDTEVFF.

This clone has just a few counts. Genes and germline come from the mouse. The read halts 1 residue ahead of the CDR3 end, with the missing end drawn from the germline J gene. The V gene is TRBV3, the J gene TRBJ2-7, with 10 positions matching TRBD2. The CDR3 is made up of 15 amino acids. The V and J ends lost 5 bases and 0 bases, in that order; junction bases with no gene match: 4. Per germline, CDR1 SNHLY and CDR2 FYNGKV (reference sequence). The CDR3 DNA, read in part, is TGTGCCAGCAGCCCGGGACTGGGGTTCTCCTATGAACAGTAC. Its translation: CASSPGLGFSYEQY. The whole CDR3 sequence is CASSPGLGFSYEQYF.

To note about this clone: Gene and germline names: mouse. The read finishes 1 residue shy of the CDR3 end, and the germline J gene is used to complete it. The rearrangement uses TRBV14 and TRBJ2-7; D is possibly TRBD1 (6 bases). The CDR3 length is 13 residues. V lost 2 bases and J 6 bases, leaving 12 bases between the germline ends. Germline-derived CDR1 and CDR2 are SGHDT and FRDEAV. The CDR3: CASSLNRAGEQYF. Partial CDR3 DNA: TGTGCCAGCAGTTTGAACAGGGCGGGTGAACAGTAC. Full variable domain (remainder filled in from reference TRBV14 and TRBJ2-7): EAGVTQSPRYAVLQEGQAVSFWCDPISGHDTLYWYQQPRDQGPQLLVYFRDEAVIDNSQLPSDRFSAVRPKGTNSTLKIQSAKQGDTATYLCASSLNRAGEQYFGPGTRLTVL.

Note on this clone: The listed genes are named as in mouse. The read terminates 1 residue ahead of where the CDR3 ends, so the germline J gene completes it. The chain uses TRBV19 and TRBJ2-7, with 10 bases aligning to TRBD2. CDR1 and CDR2 from the germline V gene are FNHDT and SITEND (reference sequence). V gave up 4 bases and J gave up 0 bases; unmatched junction bases: 4. This CDR3 region has 15 residues. CDR3 in amino acids: CASSPGTGDSYEQYF. CDR3 bases read: TGTGCCAGCAGTCCCGGGACTGGGGACTCCTATGAACAGTAC.

Of note for this clone: Germline and genes here are mouse. The CDR3 extends 1 residue past the end of the read, so its final part is completed from the germline J gene. The chain uses TRBV13-2 and TRBJ2-5, with no clear D. Trimming took 0 bases from V and 2 from J, leaving 10 bases between them. The germline V gene has CDR1 NNHNN and CDR2 SYGAGS (reference sequence). There are 15 residues in the CDR3. CDR3 bases read: TGTGCCAGCGGTGATGCTTGGGCCGGCCAAGACACCCAGTAC. This codes for CASGDAWAGQDTQY. The entire CDR3 protein reads CASGDAWAGQDTQYF.

This clone has a handful of counts. Mouse gene names apply. The CDR3 is cut off 1 residue early in the read; its end comes from the germline J gene. The chain joins TRBV13-2 to TRBJ1-2; 7 positions match TRBD1. The CDR3 covers 14 residues. The trim removed 3 bases at V and 0 bases at J, leaving 2 bases unmatched. Looked up from germline, CDR1 is NNHNN and CDR2 is SYGAGS (reference sequence). CDR3 in amino acids: CASGVRGTNSDYTF. The CDR3 DNA, read in part, is TGTGCCAGCGGTGTCAGGGGGACAAACTCCGACTACACC.

Comments on this clone: Gene names follow the mouse nomenclature. The read falls 1 residue short of the CDR3 end, and the missing part is taken from the germline J gene. The rearrangement uses TRBV13-1 and TRBJ2-5; D remains ambiguous. Germline assignment: CDR1 NSHNY and CDR2 SYGAGN. The CDR3 is made up of 15 amino acids. V lost 0 bases and J lost 0, with 8 bases in between. The CDR3 region is CASSDATVNQDTQYF. CDR3 DNA, as far as it was read: TGTGCCAGCAGTGATGCAACAGTTAACCAAGACACCCAGTAC.

Turning to this clone: The gene names here belong to mouse. The read ends 1 residue early relative to the CDR3; the germline J gene fills the gap. The chain joins TRBV23 to TRBJ2-3. The CDR3 contains 15 residues. Looked up from germline, CDR1 is KGHTA and CDR2 is FQNQQP. This CDR3 reads CSSSQSWPSAETLYF. The covered CDR3 bases are TGCTCCAGCAGTCAATCTTGGCCTAGTGCAGAAACGCTGTAT.

Note on this clone: All gene names here are mouse names. The read finishes 1 residue shy of the CDR3 end, and the germline J gene is used to complete it. The V and J genes are TRBV19 and TRBJ2-2; D may be TRBD1 (5 bases). The germline CDR1 and CDR2 sequences are FNHDT and SITEND (reference sequence). This CDR3 comprises 16 residues. Trimming took 1 base from V and 0 from J, leaving 10 bases between them. The covered CDR3 bases are TGTGCCAGCAGTATAATGGACACTGCAAACACCGGGCAGCTCTAC. It yields the protein CASSIMDTANTGQLY. Given in full, the CDR3 is CASSIMDTANTGQLYF.

Points on this clone: Mouse gene names and germline throughout. From the germline J gene comes the end of the CDR3, since the read stops 1 residue before it. The rearrangement links TRBV2 to TRBJ2-7; 8 positions agree with TRBD2. Trimming cost V 3 bases and J 0 bases; bases outside gene matches: 1. There are 14 residues in the CDR3. The germline V gene encodes CDR1 LGHNA and CDR2 YSYQKL. The CDR3 loop reads CASSQDWDSYEQYF. CDR3 bases read: TGTGCCAGCAGCCAGGACTGGGACTCCTATGAACAGTAC.

As regards this clone: Gene names refer to mouse genes. The read gets to within 1 residue of the CDR3 end, and the germline J gene fills in the rest. The chain employs TRBV12-1 and TRBJ2-7, with 13 bases matching TRBD2. The CDR3 runs to 16 residues. V was pared by 2 bases and J by 2 bases, with 5 bases of the junction left unmatched. Germline-derived CDR1 and CDR2 are SGHSN and HYEKVE. CDR3 in amino acids: CASSPGTGGGAYEQYF. The CDR3 bases that were read are TGTGCCAGCTCTCCCGGGACTGGGGGGGGCGCCTATGAACAGTAC.

Comments on this clone: Genes and germline come from the mouse. The DNA ends 1 residue before the CDR3 does, and the rest of the CDR3 is filled in from the germline J gene. The V gene is TRBV12-2, the J gene TRBJ2-1, with TRBD2 identical over 11 bases. The CDR3 is made up of 16 amino acids. CDR1 SGHLS and CDR2 HYDKME come from the germline V gene. V gave up 2 bases and J gave up 1 base; unmatched junction bases: 3. Partial CDR3 DNA: TGTGCCAGCTCTCCCAGGGACTGGGGGAACTATGCTGAGCAGTTC. Protein: CASSPRDWGNYAEQF. The whole CDR3 reads CASSPRDWGNYAEQFF.

Notes on this clone: Gene names are the mouse ones. The read falls 1 residue short of the CDR3 end, and the missing part is taken from the germline J gene. The chain carries TRBV19 and TRBJ2-5; 12 bases align to TRBD2. V lost 7 bases to trimming and J lost 0 bases; unmatched junction nucleotides: 6. The germline V gene has CDR1 FNHDT and CDR2 SITEND (reference sequence). There are 16 residues in the CDR3. The sequenced part of the CDR3 DNA is TGTGCCAGCTCGGGACTGGGGGGTATTAACCAAGACACCCAGTAC. Protein: CASSGLGGINQDTQY. The full CDR3 protein is CASSGLGGINQDTQYF.

As for this clone: Genes here carry mouse names. The read comes to an end 1 residue before the CDR3 does, leaving the germline J gene to fill in the end. The chain couples TRBV4 to TRBJ2-7; 10 bases line up with TRBD1. The trim removed 5 bases at V and 5 bases at J, leaving 3 bases unmatched. The CDR3 consists of 13 residues. Looked up from germline, CDR1 is LGHDT and CDR2 is YNNKQL (reference sequence). The covered CDR3 bases are TGTGCCAGCAGCCTCGGGACAGGGGATGAACAGTAC. This gives the protein CASSLGTGDEQY. The entire CDR3 is CASSLGTGDEQYF.

This clone was observed a few times. Genes and germline are mouse. The CDR3 end falls 1 residue outside the read, so it is completed with the germline J gene. The chain is built from TRBV5 and TRBJ2-7; 9 bases match TRBD1. The CDR3 contains 14 residues. V trimming: 4 bases; J trimming: 4 bases; junction bases outside the gene matches: 5. Germline CDR1 and CDR2: LGHNA and YNLKQL (reference sequence). Incomplete CDR3 DNA: TGTGCCAGCAGCCCCAGACAGGGGGGTTATGAACAGTAC. The encoded protein is CASSPRQGGYEQY. The whole CDR3 sequence reads CASSPRQGGYEQYF.

About this clone itself: Gene names refer to mouse genes. The read comes to an end 1 residue before the CDR3 does, leaving the germline J gene to fill in the end. V and J are TRBV3 and TRBJ2-5, with a possible D match to TRBD1 (5 bases). CDR1 and CDR2 (germline): SNHLY, FYNGKV (reference sequence). This CDR3 region has 13 residues. V lost 3 bases and J 6 bases, leaving 10 bases between the germline ends. The covered CDR3 bases are TGTGCCAGCAGCTTGAGACAGTTGGACACCCAGTAC. Translating it yields CASSLRQLDTQY. The entire CDR3 protein is CASSLRQLDTQYF.

Points on this clone: Germline and genes here are mouse. The sequence runs out 1 residue before the end of the CDR3; the remainder is reconstructed from the germline J gene. The gene calls are TRBV26 and TRBJ2-2, with D perhaps matching TRBD2 (5 bases). This CDR3 region has 12 residues. The V gene's germline CDR1 is KGHPV and CDR2 FQNQEV (reference sequence). V lost 9 bases, J lost 4 bases, and 9 bases lay in between. This CDR3 reads CASGVGTGQLYF. The sequenced CDR3 bases are TGTGCCAGTGGGGTCGGCACCGGGCAGCTCTAC.

Only a few counts were recorded for this clone. Gene names and germline match the mouse. CDR3 DNA (partial): TGTAGTTCTAGGACAGGGGGAGGCACAGAAGTCTTC. Protein product: CSSRTGGGTEVF. The entire CDR3 protein reads CSSRTGGGTEVFF. The V call is TRBV30, the J call TRBJ1-1; 9 bases match TRBD1. The observed sequence ends 1 residue before the CDR3 terminus, with the missing tail filled in from the germline J gene. In germline, CDR1 is SQVVS, CDR2 ANEGSEA. The CDR3 covers 13 residues. Trimming at V came to 3 bases and at J to 4 bases, leaving 3 bases not matched to a gene.

This clone was observed a few times. Genes and germline come from the mouse. Sequencing ends 1 residue short of the CDR3 end; the germline J gene provides the rest. The same CDR3 is also encoded by other DNA sequences in this sample. This rearrangement joins TRBV16 to TRBJ2-7; either TRBD1 or TRBD2 may supply D (5 bases each). The germline V and J ends were trimmed by 1 base and 7 bases, with 5 bases remaining between them. Per germline, CDR1 SGHSA and CDR2 FRNQAP. This CDR3 region has 11 residues. The part of the CDR3 DNA that was read is TGTGCAAGCAGCTTAGGGGGGGAACAGTAC. Its translation: CASSLGGEQY. The CDR3, in full, reads CASSLGGEQYF.